This TCR beta chain came from a study of T cell repertoires in cytomegalovirus infection. About the research overall: CMV infection plus the matching HLA type was flagged by public TCR beta signatures.

The V gene lost 7 bases and the J gene lost 5 bases, with 20 bases spanning the gap. Germline lookup yields CDR1 MDHEN and CDR2 SYDVKM. The CDR3 contains 15 residues. TCRdb processed the reads anew with MiXCR; each CDR3 protein has one entry. The sample carries about a million distinct CDR3 sequences, roughly 31% recorded once. Study-level points and caveats: Frequencies of public TCR beta families were cumulated, and this identified carriers of CMV plus the relevant HLA. The study found HLA-C-restricted CMV-specific TCR beta clonotypes dominating the ex vivo response.

Note on this clonotype: Antigen: not known.

The source was cultured CD8+ T cells from PBMCs, collected from culture after CMV antigen stimulation. The chain is built from TRBV28 and TRBJ2-5; D may be TRBD1 (5 bases). This sequence was found in a human donor in good health (CMV status not recorded). Some clones in this sample may be carry-over from other donors' samples. DNA for the CDR3: TGTGCCAGCACCGCAGCAGGGCGGATGGGTGAGACCCAGTACTTC. It yields the protein CASTAAGRMGETQYF.